A selection of T cell receptor beta chains follows, all from one sample in a study of beta chain features in type 1 diabetes. Using immunoSEQ multiplex PCR, the repertoire was profiled, and TCRdb retains in-frame clones only, with some absent. Among hundreds of thousands of clones listed, around 15% were seen once. Sequenced material: naive CD4+ T cells from blood. All receptors derive from a man younger than 35 with type 1 diabetes. CDR3s include the opening cysteine and the closing phenylalanine or tryptophan. A D gene is named only where the DNA matches it firmly. The listing skips clone size in some rows; elsewhere it reads once, few, many or a size class.

D: .; size: .; V: TRBV5-1; J: TRBJ2-1; DNA: TGCGCCAGCAGCGGTCGTTCAGGGCACAATGAGCAGTTCTTC; CDR3: CASSGRSGHNEQFF
D: TRBD1; size: .; V: TRBV7-2; J: TRBJ2-3; DNA: TGTGCCAGCAGCCTTGACAGGGGGCGGACAGATACGCAGTATTTT; CDR3: CASSLDRGRTDTQYF
D: .; size: .; V: TRBV18; J: TRBJ2-1; DNA: TGTGCCAGCTCACCACAGACCTCCTACAATGAGCAGTTCTTC; CDR3: CASSPQTSYNEQFF
D: .; size: few; V: TRBV19; J: TRBJ2-5; DNA: TGTGCCAGTCACCGGGGGAGCGGAGAAGAGACCCAGTACTTC; CDR3: CASHRGSGEETQYF
D: TRBD1; size: .; V: TRBV7-9; J: TRBJ1-1; DNA: TGTGCCAGCAGCTGGGGACAGATGAACACTGAAGCTTTCTTT; CDR3: CASSWGQMNTEAFF
D: TRBD1; size: .; V: TRBV6-1; J: TRBJ1-2; DNA: TGTGCCAGCAGTGAAGGGGGTACAGGGGGCAGTGGGCCAGAACCTTATGGCTACACCTTC; CDR3: CASSEGGTGGSGPEPYGYTF
D: .; size: few; V: TRBV14; J: TRBJ1-3; DNA: TGTGCCAGCGGACGACGGACGGGACACTCTGGAAACACCATATATTTT; CDR3: CASGRRTGHSGNTIYF
D: .; size: few; V: TRBV9; J: TRBJ2-7; DNA: TGTGCCAGCAGCGTACAAGGGGGTACTACCTACGAGCAGTACTTC; CDR3: CASSVQGGTTYEQYF
D: .; size: few; V: TRBV9; J: TRBJ1-2; DNA: TGTGCCAGCAGCGTAGCCGCTGGAAATGGCTACACCTTC; CDR3: CASSVAAGNGYTF
D: .; size: few; V: TRBV14; J: TRBJ2-7; DNA: TGTGCCAGCAGCCAAGTATACGCTCCCTGGGGGCCCTACGAGCAGTACTTC; CDR3: CASSQVYAPWGPYEQYF